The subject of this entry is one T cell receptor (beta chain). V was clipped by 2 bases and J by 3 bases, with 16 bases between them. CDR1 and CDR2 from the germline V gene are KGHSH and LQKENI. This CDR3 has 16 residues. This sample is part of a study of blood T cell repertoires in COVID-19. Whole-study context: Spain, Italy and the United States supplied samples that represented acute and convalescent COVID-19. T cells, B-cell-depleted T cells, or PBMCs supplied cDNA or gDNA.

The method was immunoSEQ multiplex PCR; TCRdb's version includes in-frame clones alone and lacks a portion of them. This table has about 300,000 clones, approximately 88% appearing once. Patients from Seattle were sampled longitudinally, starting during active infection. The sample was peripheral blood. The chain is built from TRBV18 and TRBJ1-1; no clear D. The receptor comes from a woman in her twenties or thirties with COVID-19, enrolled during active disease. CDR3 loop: CASSPINGVFDTEAFF. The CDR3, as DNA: TGTGCCAGCTCACCAATAAACGGGGTTTTTGACACTGAAGCTTTCTTT. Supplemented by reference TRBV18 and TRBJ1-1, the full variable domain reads NAGVMQNPRHLVRRRGQEARLRCSPMKGHSHVYWYRQLPEEGLKFMVYLQKENIIDESGMPKERFSAEFPKEGPSILRIQQVVRGDSAAYFCASSPINGVFDTEAFFGQGTRLTVV.